This TCR beta chain was identified in a study of human T cells and chemical hapten exposure. CDR3 length equals 14 residues. CDR1 SGHTA and CDR2 FQGTGA come from the germline V gene. V dropped 1 base and J dropped 1 base, with 7 bases sitting between them. The study, taken as a whole, reports: No alteration of TCRs above 1 in 1000 frequency was seen with DPC sensitization.

The study used a library that attached unique molecular identifiers to individual cDNA molecules. TCRdb independently ran MiXCR on the 5' RACE reads; one entry per CDR3 protein. The sample has about 81,000 distinct CDR3 sequences, approximately 8% seen once. About this clonotype itself: Its antigen is not known.

Unfractionated whole blood served as the source for total RNA extraction. V usage is TRBV7-3 and J usage is TRBJ1-1; no firm D call. The receptor was derived from a male donor in good health. The CDR3 loop reads CASSLKGRNTEAFF. CDR3 DNA: TGTGCCAGCAGCTTAAAAGGAAGGAACACTGAAGCTTTCTTT.